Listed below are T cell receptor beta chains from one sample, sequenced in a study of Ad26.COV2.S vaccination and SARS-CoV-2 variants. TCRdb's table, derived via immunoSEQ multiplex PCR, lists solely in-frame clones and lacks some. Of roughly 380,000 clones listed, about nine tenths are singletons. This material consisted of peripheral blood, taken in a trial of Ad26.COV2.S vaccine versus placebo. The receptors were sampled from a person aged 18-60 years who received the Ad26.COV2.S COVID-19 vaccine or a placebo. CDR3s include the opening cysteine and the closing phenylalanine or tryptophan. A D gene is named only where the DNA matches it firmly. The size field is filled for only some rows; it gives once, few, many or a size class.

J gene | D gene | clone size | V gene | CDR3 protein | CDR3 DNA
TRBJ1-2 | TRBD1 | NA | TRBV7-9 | CASSSTGGNYGYTF | TGTGCCAGCAGCTCCACAGGGGGTAACTATGGCTACACCTTC
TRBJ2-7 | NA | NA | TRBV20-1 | CSARGISEQYF | TGCAGTGCTAGGGGCATTTCGGAGCAGTACTTC
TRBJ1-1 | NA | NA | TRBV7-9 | CASRRGGVFTEAFF | TGTGCCAGCAGGCGGGGAGGGGTTTTCACTGAAGCTTTCTTT
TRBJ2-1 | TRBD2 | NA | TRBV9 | CASSVGTSGGDYNEQFF | TGTGCCAGCAGCGTAGGTACTAGCGGGGGGGATTACAATGAGCAGTTCTTC
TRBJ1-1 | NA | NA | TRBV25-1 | CASSMPEGSTEAFF | TGTGCCAGCAGTATGCCGGAAGGGAGCACTGAAGCTTTCTTT
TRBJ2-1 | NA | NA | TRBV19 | CASSIDPDKGGYNEQFF | TGTGCCAGTAGTATAGATCCGGACAAGGGGGGTTACAATGAGCAGTTCTTC
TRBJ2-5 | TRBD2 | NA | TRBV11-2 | CASSPAGDWWTQYF | TGTGCCAGCAGCCCAGCGGGGGACTGGTGGACCCAGTACTTC
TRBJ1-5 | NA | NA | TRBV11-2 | CASSLTRAFSNQPQHF | TGTGCCAGCAGCCTCACCAGGGCGTTTAGCAATCAGCCCCAGCATTTT
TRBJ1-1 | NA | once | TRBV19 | CASSIGSATEAFF | TGTGCCAGTAGTATAGGGTCCGCCACTGAAGCTTTCTTT
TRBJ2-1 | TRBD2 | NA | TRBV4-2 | CASSLGGSGLALFRNEQFF | TGTGCCAGCAGCCTCGGGGGGTCGGGACTAGCCCTTTTTAGGAATGAGCAGTTCTTC
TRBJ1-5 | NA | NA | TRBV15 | CATSRDLGRGNQPQHF | TGTGCCACCAGCAGAGATCTAGGTCGGGGCAATCAGCCCCAGCATTTT
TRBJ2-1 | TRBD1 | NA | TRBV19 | CASSPGTGPYNEQFF | TGTGCCAGTAGTCCCGGGACAGGGCCCTACAATGAGCAGTTCTTC
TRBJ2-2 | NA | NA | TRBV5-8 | CASSWRQNTGELFF | TGTGCCAGCAGCTGGAGACAAAACACCGGGGAGCTGTTTTTT
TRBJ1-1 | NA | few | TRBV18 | CASSTGQDFNTEAFF | TGTGCCAGCTCTACCGGTCAGGACTTTAACACTGAAGCTTTCTTT
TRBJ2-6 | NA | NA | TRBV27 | CASSSGANVLTF | TGTGCCAGCAGTTCTGGGGCCAACGTCCTGACTTTC
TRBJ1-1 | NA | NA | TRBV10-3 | CAISDAGEKAFF | TGTGCCATCAGTGATGCCGGGGAAAAGGCTTTCTTT
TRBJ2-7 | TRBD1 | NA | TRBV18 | CASSPNRGLRPYEQYF | TGTGCCAGCTCACCTAACAGGGGGCTTCGTCCCTACGAGCAGTACTTC
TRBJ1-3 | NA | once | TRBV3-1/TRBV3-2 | CASSLQGNTIYF | TGTGCCAGCAGCCTTCAGGGGAACACCATATATTTT
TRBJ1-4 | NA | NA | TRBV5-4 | CASSLWDTAGELFF | TGTGCCAGCAGCCTGTGGGACACCGCGGGAGAACTGTTTTTT
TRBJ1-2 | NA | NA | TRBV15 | CATSRGSNYGYTF | TGTGCCACCAGCAGAGGGAGTAACTATGGCTACACCTTC
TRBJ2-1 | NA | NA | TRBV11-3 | CASSPRDGNNEQFF | TGTGCCAGCAGCCCAAGGGACGGAAACAATGAGCAGTTCTTC
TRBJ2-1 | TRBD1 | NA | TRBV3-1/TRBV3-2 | CASRGSGTGGLEQFF | TGTGCCAGCAGGGGTTCCGGGACAGGGGGATTGGAGCAGTTCTTC
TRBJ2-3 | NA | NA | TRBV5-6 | CASSLEMGGFGIDTQYF | TGTGCCAGCAGCTTGGAGATGGGGGGATTCGGGATAGATACGCAGTATTTT
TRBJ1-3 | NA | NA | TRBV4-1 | CASSQVGTFRTIYF | TGCGCCAGCAGCCAAGTCGGGACGTTCCGCACCATATATTTT
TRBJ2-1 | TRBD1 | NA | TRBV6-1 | CASSQTGGTEQFF | TGTGCCAGCAGTCAGACAGGGGGCACTGAGCAGTTCTTC
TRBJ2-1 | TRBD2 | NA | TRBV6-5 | CASNIAGGPYNEQFF | TGTGCCAGCAATATAGCGGGGGGACCTTACAATGAGCAGTTCTTC
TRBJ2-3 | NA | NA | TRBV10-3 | CAIRGGRTGTDTQYF | TGTGCCATCAGAGGGGGACGGACCGGCACAGATACGCAGTATTTT
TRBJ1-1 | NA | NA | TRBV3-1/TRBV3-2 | CASSQVSGRTEAFF | TGTGCCAGCAGCCAAGTCTCGGGGAGGACTGAAGCTTTCTTT
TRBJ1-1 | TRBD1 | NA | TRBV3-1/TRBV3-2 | CASSQDLGTGWQAFF | TGTGCCAGCAGCCAAGATTTAGGGACAGGATGGCAAGCTTTCTTT
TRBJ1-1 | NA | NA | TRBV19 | CASSIRRWGALVNTEAFF | TGTGCCAGTAGTATACGGAGATGGGGGGCATTAGTGAACACTGAAGCTTTCTTT
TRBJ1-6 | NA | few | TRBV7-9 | CASSGPGNSPLHF | TGTGCCAGCAGCGGTCCCGGGAATTCACCCCTCCACTTT
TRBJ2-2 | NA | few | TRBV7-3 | CASSRGSGELFF | TGTGCCAGCAGCCGGGGGAGCGGGGAGCTGTTTTTT
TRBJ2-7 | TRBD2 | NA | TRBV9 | CASSESTSGVYEQYF | TGTGCCAGCAGCGAGAGCACTAGCGGCGTCTACGAGCAGTACTTC
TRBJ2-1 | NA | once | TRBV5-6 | CASSLLEAGRSYNEQFF | TGTGCCAGCAGCTTGTTAGAGGCGGGGCGCTCCTACAATGAGCAGTTCTTC
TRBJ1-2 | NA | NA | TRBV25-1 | CASSESGSSNYGYTF | TGTGCCAGCAGTGAATCGGGCAGTAGCAACTATGGCTACACCTTC
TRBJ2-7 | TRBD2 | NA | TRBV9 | CASSPGGAEQYF | TGTGCCAGCAGCCCCGGGGGGGCCGAGCAGTACTTC
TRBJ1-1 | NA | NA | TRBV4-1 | CASSRGGTEAFF | TGCGCCAGCAGCCGGGGGGGCACTGAAGCTTTCTTT